This T cell receptor beta chain originates from a study of CD8+CD57+ T cells in acquired aplastic anemia (dated by TCRdb to 2017 to 2018). For context, the study as a whole: Extracted DNA from sorted CD4+ and CD8+ cells averaged around 3.3 ug, ranging from about 0.19 to 30 ug. A CD8+CD57+ expansion meant a frequency higher than the mean frequency seen in healthy subjects. What the work shows at the level of the full study, not this receptor alone: CD8+ Simpson's diversity did not differ significantly between patients and healthy controls (P=0.060). About 28 CD8+ CDR3 sequences were found in both patients and controls but appeared to be highly expressed in patients and within the immunodominant clones of the patients.

According to the germline V gene (reference sequence), CDR1 reads SEHNR and CDR2 reads FQNEAQ. The junction shows trimming of 6 bases on V and 6 bases on J, and the gene matches do not reach 4 bases of it. There are 15 amino acids in the CDR3, from cysteine to phenylalanine inclusive. The entry retains the CDR3 DNA only, 45 bases that are in frame from base 1. This clonotype was seen many times. What antigen it recognizes has not been identified. No base-level quality is on record; no much larger clone is a single base apart. Genomic DNA served as template for TCR beta VDJ combination and CDR3 sequence profiling. An Illumina HiSeq 2000 was the platform used for TCR repertoire sequencing. On the study's bioinformatics: Repertoires were assessed using TRBV/TRBJ rearrangement plots, CDR3 size and DJ length profiles, and Simpson's diversity index. The most abundant DNA sequence in the deep sequencing data was defined as the immunodominant clone. CDR3 amino acid sequences were screened for sharing across subjects and were compared with published repertoires and the VDJdb database. TCRdb applied fastp at Q25 and MiXCR to the public reads, then kept only in-frame beta chains. Records with the same CDR3 protein are collapsed into one entry carrying the most frequent genes and DNA. The V and J calls follow TCRdb's processing rather than the paper's. The sample contains under 200,000 distinct CDR3 sequences, 40% to 55% of them found a single time. The biggest ten clones account for around 9.7% of the sample.

Patients chosen for sequencing had shown expansion of CD8+CD57+ cells by flow cytometry. All patients had severe acquired aplastic anemia diagnosed by International Study of Aplastic Anemia and Agranulocytosis and Camitta criteria. Patients had received no therapy at the time of blood sampling. TCR repertoires of sorted CD4+ and CD8+ blood T cells from severe aplastic anemia patients and healthy subjects were deep-sequenced in the study. Patients were enrolled under clinicaltrials.gov protocols 00001620, 01623167, 00001397, 00071045, 00081523 and 00961064 in the USA. Ficoll-Paque density gradient centrifugation was used to isolate peripheral blood mononuclear cells. Before DNA extraction, CD4+ and CD8+ T cells were sorted by FACS or by magnetic beads.

The receptor was isolated from a human donor with aplastic anemia. The sequencing input was sorted CD4+, CD8+, or CD8+CD57+ T cells (not recorded which) from PBMCs. The receptor chain draws on TRBV7-9 and TRBJ2-1, with 14 junctional bases fitting TRBD2. The CDR3 region reads CASRRGLAGGNEQFF. The nucleotide sequence reads as follows: TGTGCCAGCAGAAGAGGACTAGCGGGGGGCAATGAGCAGTTCTTC. The CDR3 plus the reference TRBV7-9 and TRBJ2-1 genes for the other parts give the full variable domain: DTGVSQNPRHKITKRGQNVTFRCDPISEHNRLYWYRQTLGQGPEFLTYFQNEAQLEKSRLLSDRFSAERPKGSFSTLEIQRTEQGDSAMYLCASRRGLAGGNEQFFGPGTRLTVL.